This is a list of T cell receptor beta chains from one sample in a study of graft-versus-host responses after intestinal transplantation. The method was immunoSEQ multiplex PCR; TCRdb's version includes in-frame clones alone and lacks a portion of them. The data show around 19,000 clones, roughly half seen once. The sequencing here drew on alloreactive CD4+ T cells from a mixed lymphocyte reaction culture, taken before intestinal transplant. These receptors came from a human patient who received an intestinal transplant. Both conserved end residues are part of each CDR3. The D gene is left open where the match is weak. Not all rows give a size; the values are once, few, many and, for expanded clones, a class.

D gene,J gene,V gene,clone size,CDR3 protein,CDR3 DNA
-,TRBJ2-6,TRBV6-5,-,CASSFAGSGANVLTF,TGTGCCAGCAGCTTCGCCGGGTCTGGGGCCAACGTCCTGACTTTC
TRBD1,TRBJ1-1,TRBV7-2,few,CASSWSFGQGASTEAFF,TGTGCCAGCAGCTGGAGCTTCGGACAGGGGGCAAGCACTGAAGCTTTCTTT
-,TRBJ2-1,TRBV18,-,CASSPQGLRAHEQFF,TGTGCCAGCTCACCCCAGGGACTTCGGGCCCATGAGCAGTTCTTC
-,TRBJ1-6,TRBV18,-,CASSPMSSSYNSPLHF,TGTGCCAGCTCACCAATGTCCAGCTCCTATAATTCACCCCTCCACTTT
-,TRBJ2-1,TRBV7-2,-,CASSMDSQPPNEQFF,TGTGCCAGCAGCATGGACTCTCAGCCCCCCAATGAGCAGTTCTTC
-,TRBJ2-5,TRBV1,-,CTSSQDTGGLQETQYF,TGCACCAGCAGCCAAGATACGGGGGGCCTCCAAGAGACCCAGTACTTC
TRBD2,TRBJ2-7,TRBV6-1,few,CASESGLARNEQYF,TGTGCCAGCGAGTCGGGACTAGCCAGGAACGAGCAGTACTTC
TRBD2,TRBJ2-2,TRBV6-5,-,CASKGRGGNTGELFF,TGTGCCAGCAAGGGGCGGGGGGGGAACACCGGGGAGCTGTTTTTT
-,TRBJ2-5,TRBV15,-,CATSRGGGETQYF,TGTGCCACCAGCAGAGGAGGCGGGGAGACCCAGTACTTC
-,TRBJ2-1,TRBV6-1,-,CASKGPGGPYNEQFF,TGTGCCAGCAAGGGCCCAGGGGGGCCGTACAATGAGCAGTTCTTC
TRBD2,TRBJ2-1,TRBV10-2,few,CASTEPGTSGGEQFF,TGCGCCAGCACTGAACCCGGGACTAGCGGGGGTGAGCAGTTCTTC
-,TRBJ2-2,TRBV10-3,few,CAISVMGASNTGELFF,TGTGCCATCAGTGTCATGGGGGCCTCGAACACCGGGGAGCTGTTTTTT
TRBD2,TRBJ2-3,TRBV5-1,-,CASSLRLAGGGTDTQYF,TGCGCCAGCAGCCTCCGGTTAGCGGGGGGGGGCACAGATACGCAGTATTTT
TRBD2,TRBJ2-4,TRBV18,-,CASSPISGGSKNIQYF,TGTGCCAGCTCACCCATCAGCGGGGGTTCCAAAAACATTCAGTACTTC
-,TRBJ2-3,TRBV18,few,CASSPLDTADTQYF,TGTGCCAGCTCACCACTGGACACGGCGGATACGCAGTATTTT
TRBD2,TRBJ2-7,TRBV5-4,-,CAAGTSGGLQYF,TGTGCCGCCGGGACTAGCGGGGGCCTACAGTACTTC
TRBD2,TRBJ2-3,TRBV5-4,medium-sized,CASSRTSGGPTDTQYF,TGTGCCAGCAGCAGGACTAGCGGGGGACCGACAGATACGCAGTATTTT
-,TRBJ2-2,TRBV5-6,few,CASSLGRGILTGELFF,TGTGCCAGCAGCTTGGGCAGGGGAATTCTCACCGGGGAGCTGTTTTTT
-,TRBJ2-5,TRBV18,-,CASSPGQQETQYF,TGTGCCAGCTCACCAGGCCAGCAAGAGACCCAGTACTTC
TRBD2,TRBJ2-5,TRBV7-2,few,CASSRSGGETQYF,TGTGCCAGCAGCCGTAGCGGGGGAGAGACCCAGTACTTC